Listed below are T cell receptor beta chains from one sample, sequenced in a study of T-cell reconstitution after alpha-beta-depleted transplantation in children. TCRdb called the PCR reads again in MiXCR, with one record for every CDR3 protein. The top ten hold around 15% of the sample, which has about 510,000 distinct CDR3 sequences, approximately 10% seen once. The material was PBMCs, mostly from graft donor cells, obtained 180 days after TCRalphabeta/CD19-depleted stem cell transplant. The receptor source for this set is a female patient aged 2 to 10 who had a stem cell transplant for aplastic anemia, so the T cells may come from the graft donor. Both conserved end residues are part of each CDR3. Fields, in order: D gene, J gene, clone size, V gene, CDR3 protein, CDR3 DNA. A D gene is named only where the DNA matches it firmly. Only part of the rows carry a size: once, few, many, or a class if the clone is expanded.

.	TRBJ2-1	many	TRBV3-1	CASSLGTVAHEQFF	TGTGCCAGCAGCCTCGGGACGGTGGCCCATGAGCAGTTCTTC
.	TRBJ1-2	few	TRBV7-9	CASRQDGRSGYTF	TGTGCCAGCAGACAGGACGGGCGGTCTGGCTACACCTTC
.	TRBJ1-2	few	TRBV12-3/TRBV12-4	CASSATGSGYTF	TGTGCCAGCAGTGCCACGGGGTCAGGCTACACCTTC
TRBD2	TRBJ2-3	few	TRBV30	CAWSALAGVLSMITDTQYF	TGTGCCTGGAGTGCACTAGCGGGAGTCCTATCCATGATCACAGATACGCAGTATTTT
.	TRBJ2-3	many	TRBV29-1	CSVDDGGRTDTQYF	TGCAGCGTAGACGACGGGGGCAGAACAGATACGCAGTATTTT
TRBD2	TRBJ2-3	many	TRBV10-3	CAISDRPSGKDTQYF	TGTGCCATCAGTGATCGTCCTAGCGGAAAAGATACGCAGTATTTT
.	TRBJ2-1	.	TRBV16	CASSQSWTDKFF	TGTGCCAGCAGCCAATCGTGGACCGATAAGTTCTTC
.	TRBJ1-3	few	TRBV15	CATSEGWQKPGNTIYF	TGTGCCACCAGCGAGGGGTGGCAGAAGCCTGGAAACACCATATATTTT
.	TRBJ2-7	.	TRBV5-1	CASSPGRANEQYF	TGCGCCAGCAGCCCGGGGCGGGCGAACGAGCAGTACTTC
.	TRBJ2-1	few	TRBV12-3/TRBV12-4	CASSPYDYNEQFF	TGTGCCAGCAGCCCGTATGACTACAATGAGCAGTTCTTC
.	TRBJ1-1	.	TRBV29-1	CSVEDPRGLNTEAFF	TGCAGCGTTGAAGATCCTCGGGGCCTGAACACTGAAGCTTTCTTT
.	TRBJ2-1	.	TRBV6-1	CASSEAEQGNSEQFF	TGTGCCAGCAGTGAAGCAGAACAGGGAAACAGTGAGCAGTTCTTC
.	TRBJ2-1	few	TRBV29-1	CSVQDSEREQFF	TGCAGCGTTCAAGATTCGGAGCGGGAGCAGTTCTTC
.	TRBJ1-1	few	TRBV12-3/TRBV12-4	CASSLERVGMNTEAFF	TGTGCCAGCAGCCTAGAAAGGGTGGGAATGAACACTGAAGCTTTCTTT
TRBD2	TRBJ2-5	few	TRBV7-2	CASSFPLAGQETQYF	TGTGCCAGCAGCTTCCCTCTAGCGGGGCAAGAGACCCAGTACTTC
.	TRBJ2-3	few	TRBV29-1	CSVVAQPDTQYF	TGCAGCGTTGTGGCGCAGCCGGATACGCAGTATTTT
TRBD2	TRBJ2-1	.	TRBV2	CASSEPGLAGYNEQFF	TGTGCCAGCAGTGAACCGGGACTAGCGGGGTACAATGAGCAGTTCTTC
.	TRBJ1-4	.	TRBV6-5	CASSYGASTNEKLFF	TGTGCCAGCAGTTACGGGGCCAGTACTAATGAAAAACTGTTTTTT
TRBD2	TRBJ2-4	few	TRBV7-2	CASSSLRGGDLKNIQYF	TGTGCCAGCAGCTCCTTACGGGGGGGCGATTTGAAAAACATTCAGTACTTC
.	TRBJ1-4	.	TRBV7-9	CASSLRRVENEKLFF	TGTGCCAGCAGCTTACGTCGGGTTGAGAATGAAAAACTGTTTTTT
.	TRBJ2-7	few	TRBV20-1	CSGYNYEQYF	TGCAGTGGATACAACTACGAGCAGTACTTC
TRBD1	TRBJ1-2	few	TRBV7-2	CAFNGADRDHGYTF	TGTGCCTTCAACGGGGCGGACAGGGACCATGGCTACACCTTC
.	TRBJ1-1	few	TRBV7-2	CASSPFAGLNTEAFF	TGTGCCAGCAGCCCCTTCGCCGGATTGAACACTGAAGCTTTCTTT
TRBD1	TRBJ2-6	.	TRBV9	CASNSGTGPSGANVLTF	TGTGCCAGCAACTCCGGGACAGGGCCCTCTGGGGCCAACGTCCTGACTTTC